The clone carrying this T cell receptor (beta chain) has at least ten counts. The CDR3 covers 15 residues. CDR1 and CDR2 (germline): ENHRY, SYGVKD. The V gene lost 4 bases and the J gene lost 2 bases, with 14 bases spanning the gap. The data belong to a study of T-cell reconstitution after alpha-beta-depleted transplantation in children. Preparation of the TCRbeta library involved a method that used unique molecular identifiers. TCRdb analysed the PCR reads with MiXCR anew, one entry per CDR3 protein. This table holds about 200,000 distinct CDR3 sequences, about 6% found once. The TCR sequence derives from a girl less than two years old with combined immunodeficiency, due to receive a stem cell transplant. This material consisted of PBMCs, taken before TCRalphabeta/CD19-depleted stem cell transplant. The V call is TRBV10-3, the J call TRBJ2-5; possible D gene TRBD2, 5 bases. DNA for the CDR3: TGTGCCATCAGTGGCAGCGGCGTACCTCAAGAGACCCAGTACTTC. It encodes CAISGSGVPQETQYF.